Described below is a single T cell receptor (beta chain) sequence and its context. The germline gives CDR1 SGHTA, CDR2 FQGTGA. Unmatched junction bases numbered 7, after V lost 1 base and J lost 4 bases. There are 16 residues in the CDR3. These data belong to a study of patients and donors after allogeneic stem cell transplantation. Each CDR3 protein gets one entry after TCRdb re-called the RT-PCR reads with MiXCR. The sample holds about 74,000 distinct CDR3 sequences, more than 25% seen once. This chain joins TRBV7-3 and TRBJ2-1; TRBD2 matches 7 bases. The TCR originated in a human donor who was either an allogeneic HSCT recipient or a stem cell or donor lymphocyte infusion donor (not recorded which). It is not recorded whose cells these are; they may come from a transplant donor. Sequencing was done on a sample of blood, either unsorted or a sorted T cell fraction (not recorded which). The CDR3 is CASSLSRGSRYNEQFF. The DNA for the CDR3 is TGTGCCAGCAGCTTAAGCCGCGGGAGTAGATACAATGAGCAGTTCTTC.